One sample yielded the 28 T cell receptor beta chains listed below, sequenced in a study of blood T cells in healthy people across ages. For the second PCR, which ran for roughly 7 to 11 cycles, a sample-barcoded 5' primer and a J-beta primer mix were used. Each CDR3 protein gets one entry after TCRdb re-called the 5' RACE reads with MiXCR. The sample includes hundreds of thousands of distinct CDR3 sequences, about 20% of them seen just once. Specimen: blood. The source of these receptors is a man between 70 and 80 years old in good health.

This clonotype was seen more than once but under ten times. V usage is TRBV5-5 and J usage is TRBJ1-2; 8 nucleotides match TRBD1. The CDR3 spans 15 residues. Per the germline V gene, CDR1 is SGHKS and CDR2 is YYEKEE (reference sequence). Trimming at V came to 5 bases and at J to 5 bases, leaving 11 bases not matched to a gene. In DNA form, the CDR3 reads TGTGCCAGCAGGGAAGGACAGGGACTTCAGTATGGCTACACCTTC. Protein: CASREGQGLQYGYTF.

This clonotype was counted at least ten times. The chain employs TRBV29-1 and TRBJ2-5; D remains ambiguous. Near its end, the DNA agrees better with TRBJ2-7, so the J call may be wrong. CDR1 is SQVTM and CDR2 is ANQGSEA in the germline V gene. The CDR3 has 12 residues. The CDR3, as DNA: TGCAGCGTACAGACAAGTGACTACGAGCAGTACTTC. It translates to CSVQTSDYEQYF.

The chain is built from TRBV7-4 and TRBJ2-1; 9 bases are shared with TRBD2. This CDR3 comprises 16 residues. The V gene end was trimmed by 8 bases and the J gene end by 3 bases; junction bases not matched to a gene: 11. CDR1 and CDR2 from the germline V gene are SGHVT and SQSDAQ. This chain's CDR3 is CASAVGLRGGYNEQFF. The DNA of the CDR3 is TGTGCCAGCGCAGTAGGCTTGCGGGGGGGCTACAATGAGCAGTTCTTC.

This sequence joins TRBV7-9 and TRBJ2-7; 8 bases fit TRBD2. Germline assignment: CDR1 SEHNR and CDR2 FQNEAQ (reference sequence). This CDR3 spans 15 amino acids. The J segment lost 3 bases and the V segment lost 5 bases, leaving 9 bases of the junction unmatched. In DNA form, the CDR3 reads TGTGCCAGCAGCGTAACGGGGGGGGCTAACTACGAGCAGTACTTC. This sequence encodes CASSVTGGANYEQYF. Together with reference TRBV7-9 and TRBJ2-7, the CDR3 gives the full variable domain: DTGVSQNPRHKITKRGQNVTFRCDPISEHNRLYWYRQTLGQGPEFLTYFQNEAQLEKSRLLSDRFSAERPKGSFSTLEIQRTEQGDSAMYLCASSVTGGANYEQYFGPGTRLTVT.

This clonotype has just a few counts. Its ends do not fully match the called genes, so a read error is possible. The CDR3 loop reads CAGSPPEGSYNEQFF. CDR3 DNA: TGTGCCGGCTCACCACCTGAGGGGTCCTACAATGAGCAGTTCTTC. V gene TRBV18 combines with J gene TRBJ2-1; either TRBD1 or TRBD2 may fit D (5 bases each). CDR3 length: 15 residues. Germline CDR1 reads KGHSH; CDR2 reads LQKENI.

This clonotype was seen a handful of times. V usage is TRBV6-5 and J usage is TRBJ1-1; TRBD1 matches 7 bases. This CDR3 has 13 amino acids. Germline assignment: CDR1 MNHEY and CDR2 SVGAGI. Unmatched junction bases numbered 2, after V lost 4 bases and J lost 3 bases. This chain's CDR3 is CASSSRGYTEAFF. CDR3 coding DNA: TGTGCCAGCAGTTCCAGGGGGTACACTGAAGCTTTCTTT.

The J gene is TRBJ2-7, the V gene TRBV4-3; tentatively, D is TRBD1 or TRBD2 (5 bases each). Matching the DNA end better, TRBJ2-5 makes the J call doubtful. The CDR3 runs 15 residues. Germline V gives CDR1 LGHNA, CDR2 YSLEER. The CDR3 reads CASSQDMGTRKTQYF. CDR3 DNA sequence: TGCGCCAGCAGCCAAGACATGGGGACCAGGAAGACCCAGTACTTC.

This clonotype has a handful of counts. This sequence joins TRBV7-2 and TRBJ1-1, with unresolved D. V was trimmed by 5 bases and J by 1 base, leaving 14 bases between them. The germline gives CDR1 SGHTA, CDR2 FQGNSA. The CDR3 covers 15 residues. CDR3 DNA sequence: TGTGCCAGCAGCGTACGTCTGGCGAGGAACACTGAAGCTTTCTTT. It encodes CASSVRLARNTEAFF.

This clonotype was picked up a small number of times. The CDR3 sequence is CASSLASGPGGQGIQYF. The CDR3 DNA sequence: TGTGCCAGCAGCTTGGCTTCCGGGCCGGGGGGTCAGGGCATTCAGTACTTC. V is TRBV5-6 and J is TRBJ2-4; 7 bases are a match to TRBD2. With 0 bases clipped from V and 9 bases from J, the junction kept 15 bases outside the gene matches. The CDR3 sequence is 17 residues long. Germline V gene data show CDR1 as SGHDT and CDR2 as YYEEEE.

This clonotype turned up a few times. V is TRBV18 and J is TRBJ1-2; TRBD1 is a possible D gene (6 bases). The CDR3 has 15 residues. Per germline, CDR1 KGHSH and CDR2 LQKENI. With 2 bases removed from V and 7 bases from J, the gap between germline ends came to 17 bases. For the CDR3, the DNA is TGTGCCAGCTCACCAGGAGGGGGGGTGACTCCTGGCTACACCTTC. Its protein is CASSPGGGVTPGYTF.

The chain links TRBV6-5 to TRBJ1-1; D might be TRBD1 (5 bases). CDR3 length: 14 amino acids. Germline CDR1 MNHEY, CDR2 SVGAGI. Trimming stripped 0 bases from V and 4 bases from J, with 9 bases between. The CDR3 DNA sequence: TGTGCCAGCAGTTACTCTCCCGGGACCACTGAAGCTTTCTTT. Amino acid sequence: CASSYSPGTTEAFF.

A note on this clonotype: A single base separates this from a much larger clone, so it may be a read error. This chain uses TRBV12-3 or TRBV12-4 with TRBJ2-3; TRBD1 agrees at 8 bases. CDR3 length equals 16 residues. The V gene end was trimmed by 6 bases and the J gene end by 4 bases; junction bases not matched to a gene: 12. The CDR3, as DNA: TGTGCCAGCAGCGATGGGACAGGTCTTAGCGCAGATACGCAGTATTTT. Translating it yields CASSDGTGLSADTQYF.

This chain uses TRBV20-1 with TRBJ1-2; D unresolved. The germline V gene encodes CDR1 DFQATT and CDR2 SNEGSKA (reference sequence). With 2 bases removed from V and 8 bases from J, the gap between germline ends came to 12 bases. The CDR3 totals 12 residues. The CDR3 is CSARIRQVGYTF. CDR3 nucleotides: TGCAGTGCTAGAATACGGCAGGTCGGCTACACCTTC.

DNA for the CDR3: TGTGCCAGCAGTCCCTACAGGGGCCAAGAGACCCAGTACTTC. Translating gives CASSPYRGQETQYF. The V gene is TRBV12-3 or TRBV12-4, the J gene TRBJ2-5; TRBD1 agrees at 7 bases. V gave up 5 bases and J gave up 1 base; unmatched junction bases: 4. The CDR3 runs 14 residues.

V usage is TRBV5-1 and J usage is TRBJ2-7, with 7 bases aligning to TRBD1. The trim removed 0 bases at V and 4 bases at J, leaving 7 bases unmatched. CDR1 SGHRS and CDR2 YFSETQ come from the germline V gene. There are 15 residues in the CDR3. The CDR3 DNA is TGCGCCAGCAGCTTGGCACAAGGGACAGAGTACGAGCAGTACTTC. Amino acids: CASSLAQGTEYEQYF.

This clonotype was seen only a few times. The V gene is TRBV29-1, the J gene TRBJ2-1; no firm D call. In germline, CDR1 is SQVTM, CDR2 ANQGSEA. Trimming cost V 4 bases and J 5 bases, with 12 bases left between them. The CDR3 covers 13 residues. CDR3: CSVGWTADNEQFF. The CDR3 nucleotides read TGCAGCGTTGGTTGGACGGCGGACAATGAGCAGTTCTTC.

This clonotype was observed a few times. V and J are TRBV4-1 and TRBJ2-7; D call uncertain. Trimming removed 0 bases from V and 2 bases from J, with 11 bases in between. CDR1 MGHRA and CDR2 YSYEKL come from the germline V gene. CDR3 size: 15 residues. Here the CDR3 reads CASSQDSEVPYEQYF. CDR3 sequence (DNA): TGCGCCAGCAGCCAAGATTCTGAGGTCCCCTACGAGCAGTACTTC.

The J gene is TRBJ2-5, the V gene TRBV10-3; D might be TRBD1 or TRBD2, each matching 5 bases. Germline CDR1 is ENHRY and CDR2 is SYGVKD. Trimming stripped 3 bases from V and 4 bases from J, with 15 bases between. CDR3 length equals 15 residues. The CDR3 DNA follows: TGTGCCATCAGTGAACCGTCTAGAGGGGCAGAGACCCAGTACTTC. It translates to CAISEPSRGAETQYF.

The gene calls are TRBV20-1 and TRBJ2-3, with 12 positions matching TRBD2. The CDR3 is 15 residues long. The germline gives CDR1 DFQATT, CDR2 SNEGSKA (reference sequence). V lost 3 bases and J lost 5; bases outside the gene matches: 6. The CDR3, as DNA: TGCAGTGCTAGGGGGACTAGCGGGTTTGGAGATACGCAGTATTTT. Its translation: CSARGTSGFGDTQYF.

The rearrangement links TRBV5-1 to TRBJ2-7; D ambiguous. Trimming left V 1 base short and J 3 bases short, with 14 bases between. The germline V gene encodes CDR1 SGHRS and CDR2 YFSETQ. There are 15 residues in the CDR3. The CDR3 region is CASSLSTPANYEQYF. CDR3 DNA: TGCGCCAGCAGCTTGTCCACACCTGCGAACTACGAGCAGTACTTC.

A few counts support this clonotype. The chain is built from TRBV20-1 and TRBJ2-5; D remains ambiguous. The tail of the sequence fits TRBJ2-7 better, so the J call may be wrong. Germline V lookup: CDR1 DFQATT, CDR2 SNEGSKA (reference sequence). The length of the CDR3 is 15 residues. The CDR3 reads CSVQSALASSYEQYF. The CDR3 nucleotides are TGCAGTGTTCAATCGGCGCTTGCGAGCTCCTACGAGCAGTACTTC.

This clonotype was observed a few times. The V and J genes are TRBV5-1 and TRBJ2-5; 11 bases fit TRBD2. Germline CDR1 is SGHRS and CDR2 is YFSETQ. Trimming cost V 6 bases and J 3 bases; bases outside gene matches: 10. The CDR3 covers 16 residues. The CDR3 sequence: CASTVFSSGGKETQYF. The DNA for the CDR3 is TGCGCCAGCACCGTTTTCTCTAGCGGGGGGAAAGAGACCCAGTACTTC.

The chain links TRBV29-1 to TRBJ1-2; 8 nucleotides align to TRBD1. Germline lookup yields CDR1 SQVTM and CDR2 ANQGSEA. V lost 6 bases and J lost 8; bases outside the gene matches: 8. The CDR3 consists of 12 residues. The CDR3: CSVADRGRGYTF. CDR3 bases: TGCAGCGTAGCCGACAGGGGAAGAGGCTACACCTTC.

V and J are TRBV7-2 and TRBJ2-1; 10 bases match TRBD1. Gene TRBJ2-7 matches the end of the DNA better, so the J call may be wrong. The CDR3 has 19 amino acids. Germline V lookup: CDR1 SGHTA, CDR2 FQGNSA. CDR3 residues: CASSLGGDRGSLYSYEQYF. The CDR3 region has the DNA TGTGCCAGCAGCTTAGGGGGGGACAGGGGTTCCCTCTACTCCTACGAGCAGTACTTC.

This clonotype was picked up a small number of times. This chain joins TRBV6-2 or TRBV6-3 and TRBJ2-5; tentative D call: TRBD2 (6 bases). Gene TRBJ2-7 matches the end of the DNA better, so the J call may be wrong. CDR1 and CDR2 (germline): MNHEY, SVGEGT. The CDR3 runs to 13 residues. The CDR3: CASRWTILYEQYF. The CDR3 DNA sequence: TGTGCCAGCAGGTGGACTATTCTCTACGAGCAGTACTTC.

In its sample, this clonotype was seen a few times. This chain uses TRBV20-1 with TRBJ2-7; TRBD2 might be the D (5 bases). The last part of the DNA fits TRBJ2-1 better; the J call may be wrong. The CDR3 has 14 amino acids. CDR1 and CDR2 (germline): DFQATT, SNEGSKA (reference sequence). The CDR3 bases are TGCAGTGCCCAGCGGTCTGTATCAGCGGCCGGGCAGTTCTTC. Amino acids: CSAQRSVSAAGQFF.

The chain links TRBV10-3 to TRBJ2-3; 10 positions agree with TRBD1. The CDR3 contains 16 residues. V lost 7 bases and J lost 2; bases outside the gene matches: 9. Germline V lookup: CDR1 ENHRY, CDR2 SYGVKD. CDR3 in amino acids: CAITNPDRGITDTQYF. The CDR3 DNA reads as TGTGCCATCACCAACCCGGACAGGGGGATCACAGATACGCAGTATTTT.

This chain uses TRBV7-9 with TRBJ2-1; a possible D gene is TRBD2 (6 bases). V gave up 1 base and J gave up 6 bases, with 13 bases separating them. CDR3 length: 15 residues. Germline V gene sequence: CDR1 SEHNR, CDR2 FQNEAQ (reference sequence). CDR3 protein: CASSLGSGRSNEQFF. The CDR3 bases are TGTGCCAGCAGCTTAGGTAGCGGCCGATCCAATGAGCAGTTCTTC.